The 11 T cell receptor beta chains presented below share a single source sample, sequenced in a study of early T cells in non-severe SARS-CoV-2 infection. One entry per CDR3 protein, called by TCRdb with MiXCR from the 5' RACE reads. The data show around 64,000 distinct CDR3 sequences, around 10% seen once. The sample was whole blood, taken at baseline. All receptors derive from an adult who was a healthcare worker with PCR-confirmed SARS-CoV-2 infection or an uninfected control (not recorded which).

CDR3 residues: CASSEGDRGYGYTF. CDR3 sequence (DNA): TGTGCCAGCAGTGAAGGAGACAGGGGGTATGGCTACACCTTC. The gene calls are TRBV6-1 and TRBJ1-2; 9 bases align to TRBD1. This CDR3 is 14 amino acids long. CDR1 and CDR2 from the germline V gene are MNHNS and SASEGT. J gave up 5 bases and V 1 base, and 2 bases lay outside the gene matches.

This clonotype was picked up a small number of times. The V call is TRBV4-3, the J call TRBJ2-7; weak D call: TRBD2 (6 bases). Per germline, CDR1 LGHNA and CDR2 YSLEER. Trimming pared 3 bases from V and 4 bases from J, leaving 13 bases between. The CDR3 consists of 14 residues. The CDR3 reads CASSQASDIYEQYF. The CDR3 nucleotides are TGCGCCAGCAGCCAGGCTAGCGATATATACGAGCAGTACTTC.

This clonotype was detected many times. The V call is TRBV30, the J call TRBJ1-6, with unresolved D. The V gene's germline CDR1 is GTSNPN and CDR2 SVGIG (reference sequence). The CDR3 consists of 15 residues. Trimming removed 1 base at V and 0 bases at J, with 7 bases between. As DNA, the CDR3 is TGTGCCTGGAGTGCGGGCAGCTCCTATAATTCACCCCTCCACTTT. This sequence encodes CAWSAGSSYNSPLHF. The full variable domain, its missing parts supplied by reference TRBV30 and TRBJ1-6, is SQTIHQWPATLVQPVGSPLSLECTVEGTSNPNLYWYRQAAGRGLQLLFYSVGIGQISSEVPQNLSASRPQDRQFILSSKKLLLSDSGFYLCAWSAGSSYNSPLHFGNGTRLTVT.

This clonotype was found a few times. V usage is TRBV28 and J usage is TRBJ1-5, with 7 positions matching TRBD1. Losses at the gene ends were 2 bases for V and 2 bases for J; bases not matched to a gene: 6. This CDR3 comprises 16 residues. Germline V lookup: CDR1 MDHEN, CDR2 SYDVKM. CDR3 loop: CASSLGQAEGNQPQHF. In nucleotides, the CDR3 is TGTGCCAGCAGTTTAGGACAGGCGGAAGGCAATCAGCCCCAGCATTTT.

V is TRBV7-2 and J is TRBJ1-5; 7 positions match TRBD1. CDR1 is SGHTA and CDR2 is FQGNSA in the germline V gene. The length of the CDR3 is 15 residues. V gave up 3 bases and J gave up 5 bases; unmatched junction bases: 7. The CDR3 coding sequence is TGTGCCAGCAGCTTCCCACAGGGGAGGCATCAGCCCCAGCATTTT. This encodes CASSFPQGRHQPQHF.

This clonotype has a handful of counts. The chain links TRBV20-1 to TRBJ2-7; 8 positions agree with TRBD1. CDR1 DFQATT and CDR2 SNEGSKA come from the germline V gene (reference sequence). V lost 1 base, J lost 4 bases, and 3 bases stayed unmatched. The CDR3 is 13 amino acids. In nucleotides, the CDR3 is TGCAGTGCTAGAGGCAGGGGGCAATACGAGCAGTACTTC. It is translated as CSARGRGQYEQYF.

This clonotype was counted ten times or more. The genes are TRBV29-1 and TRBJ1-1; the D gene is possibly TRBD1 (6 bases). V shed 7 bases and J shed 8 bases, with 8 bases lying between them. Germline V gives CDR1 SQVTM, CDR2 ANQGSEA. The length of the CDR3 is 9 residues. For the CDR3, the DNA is TGCAGCGACGGGACAGAAGCTTTCTTT. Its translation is CSDGTEAFF.

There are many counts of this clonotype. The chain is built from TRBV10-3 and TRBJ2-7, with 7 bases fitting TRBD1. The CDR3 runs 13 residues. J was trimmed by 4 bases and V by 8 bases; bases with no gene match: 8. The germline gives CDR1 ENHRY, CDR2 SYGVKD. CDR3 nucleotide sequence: TGTGCCATCCAGACAGGGACGGCTTACGAGCAGTACTTC. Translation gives CAIQTGTAYEQYF.

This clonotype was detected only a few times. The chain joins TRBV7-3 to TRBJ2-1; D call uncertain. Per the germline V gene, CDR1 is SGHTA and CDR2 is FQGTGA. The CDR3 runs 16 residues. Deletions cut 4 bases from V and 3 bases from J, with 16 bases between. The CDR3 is CASSYDPLSLYNEQFF. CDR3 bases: TGTGCCAGCAGCTACGACCCCCTCTCTCTCTACAATGAGCAGTTCTTC.

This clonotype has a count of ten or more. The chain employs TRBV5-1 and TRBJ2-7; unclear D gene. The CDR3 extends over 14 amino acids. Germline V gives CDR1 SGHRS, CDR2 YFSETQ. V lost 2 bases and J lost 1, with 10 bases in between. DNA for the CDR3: TGCGCCAGCAGCTTTATCCCCGATTCCTACGAGCAGTACTTC. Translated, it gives CASSFIPDSYEQYF.

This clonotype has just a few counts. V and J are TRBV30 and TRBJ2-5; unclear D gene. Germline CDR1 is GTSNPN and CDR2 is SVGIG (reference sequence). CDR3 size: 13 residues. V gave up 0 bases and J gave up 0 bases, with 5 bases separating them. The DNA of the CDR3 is TGTGCCTGGAGTGTGCGAAACCAAGAGACCCAGTACTTC. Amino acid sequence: CAWSVRNQETQYF.